These 20 T cell receptor beta chains share one sample of origin, sequenced in a study of blood T cell repertoires in COVID-19. The data were produced by immunoSEQ multiplex PCR, yet TCRdb's version contains in-frame clones alone and is incomplete. The sample has 95,000 to 150,000 clones; over 70% are singletons. Sequenced material: peripheral blood. Receptors originate from a woman in her forties or fifties with acute or convalescent COVID-19.

This clone has a handful of counts. The chain couples TRBV5-4 to TRBJ1-1; D is uncertain. V was shortened by 1 base and J by 0 bases, with 10 bases between the two germline ends. Germline values: CDR1 SGHNT, CDR2 YYREEE (reference sequence). The CDR3 has 15 residues. CDR3 sequence: CASSLYSGMNTEAFF. CDR3 nucleotides: TGTGCCAGCAGCTTGTACTCAGGAATGAACACTGAAGCTTTCTTT.

V gene TRBV20-1 combines with J gene TRBJ2-1; D perhaps matches TRBD2 (5 bases). The CDR3 consists of 15 residues. Germline lookup yields CDR1 DFQATT and CDR2 SNEGSKA (reference sequence). V was shortened by 3 bases and J by 2 bases, with 14 bases between the two germline ends. The CDR3 protein is CSASKFGGPYNEQFF. The CDR3 region has the DNA TGCAGTGCTAGTAAGTTCGGAGGCCCCTACAATGAGCAGTTCTTC.

The chain joins TRBV7-8 to TRBJ1-5; 8 positions match TRBD1. CDR3 length: 15 amino acids. Germline V gives CDR1 SGHVS, CDR2 FQNEAQ. V lost 4 bases to trimming and J lost 5 bases; unmatched junction nucleotides: 7. The CDR3 DNA reads TGTGCCAGCAGCTCATCGACAGGGGAGGATCAGCCCCAGCATTTT. It yields the protein CASSSSTGEDQPQHF.

The chain recombines TRBV5-1 with TRBJ1-4; D remains ambiguous. Trimming shortened V by 0 bases and J by 3 bases, and 6 bases separated the two germline ends. Germline values: CDR1 SGHRS, CDR2 YFSETQ. The CDR3 covers 14 residues. The CDR3 protein is CASSLVPANEKLFF. The CDR3 DNA reads TGCGCCAGCAGCTTGGTTCCGGCTAATGAAAAACTGTTTTTT. Complete variable domain (other parts from reference TRBV5-1 and TRBJ1-4): KAGVTQTPRYLIKTRGQQVTLSCSPISGHRSVSWYQQTPGQGLQFLFEYFSETQRNKGNFPGRFSGRQFSNSRSEMNVSTLELGDSALYLCASSLVPANEKLFFGSGTQLSVL.

The chain uses TRBV5-1 and TRBJ1-2; 7 nucleotides agree with TRBD1. This CDR3 is built from 14 residues. V shed 4 bases and J 3 bases; nucleotides not matched to a gene: 6. CDR1 and CDR2 from the germline V gene are SGHRS and YFSETQ. Here the CDR3 DNA reads TGCGCCAGCAGCGTCGGACAGGCAGACTATGGCTACACCTTC. This codes for CASSVGQADYGYTF.

The chain carries TRBV2 and TRBJ1-1; TRBD1 might be the D (5 bases). CDR3 length: 13 residues. V lost 8 bases to trimming and J lost 0 bases, with 10 bases between them. The V gene's germline CDR1 is SNHLY and CDR2 FYNNEI. The CDR3 DNA sequence: TGTGCCAGCGTGACAGACGTGAACACTGAAGCTTTCTTT. Translated, it gives CASVTDVNTEAFF.

V gene TRBV29-1 combines with J gene TRBJ1-5; no clear D gene. The CDR3 extends over 12 amino acids. Per germline, CDR1 SQVTM and CDR2 ANQGSEA. V lost 6 bases to trimming and J lost 6 bases, with 12 bases between them. For the CDR3, the DNA is TGCAGCGTCGGAGGCGTCGGTCAGCCCCAGCATTTT. Protein sequence: CSVGGVGQPQHF.

The chain combines TRBV4-1 with TRBJ1-1; D unclear. V was shortened by 0 bases and J by 1 base, with 6 bases between the two germline ends. Germline values: CDR1 MGHRA, CDR2 YSYEKL. The CDR3 is made up of 14 amino acids. The CDR3 sequence: CASSQEEKNTEAFF. CDR3 DNA sequence: TGCGCCAGCAGCCAAGAGGAGAAGAACACTGAAGCTTTCTTT.

The chain carries TRBV28 and TRBJ2-7; D ambiguous. The CDR3 extends over 12 amino acids. Trimming pared 4 bases from V and 1 base from J, leaving 5 bases between. Germline V gene sequence: CDR1 MDHEN, CDR2 SYDVKM. In DNA form, the CDR3 reads TGTGCCAGCAGTTCCCCTTCCTACGAGCAGTACTTC. Translating it yields CASSSPSYEQYF.

V usage is TRBV9 and J usage is TRBJ2-1, with 11 bases matching TRBD2. Germline V gene sequence: CDR1 SGDLS, CDR2 YYNGEE. Trimming at V came to 3 bases and at J to 12 bases, leaving 8 bases not matched to a gene. The CDR3 consists of 14 residues. The CDR3 is CASSAGTSGQGQFF. The DNA for the CDR3 is TGTGCCAGCAGCGCCGGGACTAGCGGTCAGGGGCAGTTCTTC.

The rearrangement joins TRBV10-3 to TRBJ2-7, with a weak D call TRBD1 (7 bases). Germline CDR1 reads ENHRY; CDR2 reads SYGVKD. V was pared by 8 bases and J by 3 bases, with 14 bases between. The CDR3 runs 13 residues. The CDR3 is CAIGGGNLYEQYF. CDR3 DNA: TGTGCCATCGGAGGGGGCAATCTCTACGAGCAGTACTTC.

This chain links TRBV6-6 with TRBJ1-1, with D possibly being TRBD1 (5 bases). V gave up 6 bases and J gave up 9 bases, with 11 bases separating them. Germline CDR1 reads MNHNY; CDR2 reads SVGAGI (reference sequence). The CDR3 covers 11 residues. In DNA, the CDR3 is TGTGCCAGCAGGTCTACAGGCCAAGCTTTCTTT. Amino acids: CASRSTGQAFF.

J is TRBJ2-1 and V is TRBV7-2; perhaps TRBD2 as D (6 bases). The CDR3 length is 15 residues. Germline V lookup: CDR1 SGHTA, CDR2 FQGNSA. Trimming left V 2 bases short and J 0 bases short, with 8 bases between. This CDR3 reads CASSLSSGSYNEQFF. CDR3 nucleotides: TGTGCCAGCAGCTTAAGTAGCGGCTCCTACAATGAGCAGTTCTTC.

The gene calls are TRBV4-1 and TRBJ1-5; D unclear. CDR3 size: 13 residues. Germline V gives CDR1 MGHRA, CDR2 YSYEKL. V gave up 4 bases and J gave up 6 bases, with 10 bases separating them. In DNA, the CDR3 is TGCGCCAGCAGCCGTACGGGGTTTCAGCCCCAGCATTTT. It is translated as CASSRTGFQPQHF.

Of note for this clone: The junction departs from the called germline gene at one end, perhaps through a read error. The chain carries TRBV4-1 and TRBJ2-3, with TRBD2 identical over 9 bases. The CDR3 extends over 16 amino acids. CDR1 and CDR2 (germline): MGHRA, YSYEKL. The CDR3 reads CASSQDMGTSRDTQYF. The CDR3 coding sequence is TGCGCCAGCAGCCAAGATATGGGGACTAGCAGAGATACGCAGTATTTT.

The J gene is TRBJ1-5, the V gene TRBV6-6; the D is unclear. The germline gives CDR1 MNHNY, CDR2 SVGAGI (reference sequence). This CDR3 has 14 residues. Between the trimmed V and J ends, which lost 0 bases and 2 bases, there was a span of 5 bases. The chain's CDR3 is CASSYSRGNQPQHF. In nucleotides, the CDR3 is TGTGCCAGCAGTTACTCGAGAGGCAATCAGCCCCAGCATTTT.

The rearrangement joins TRBV20-1 to TRBJ1-5; D is uncertain. Trimming removed 3 bases at V and 0 bases at J, with 6 bases between. CDR3 size: 13 residues. Germline loops: CDR1 DFQATT, CDR2 SNEGSKA (reference sequence). The CDR3 sequence: CSASGVSNQPQHF. CDR3 DNA: TGCAGTGCTAGTGGAGTTAGCAATCAGCCCCAGCATTTT.

This sequence joins TRBV6-1 and TRBJ1-1; D unclear. Deletions cut 3 bases from V and 1 base from J, with 6 bases between. The CDR3 runs 13 residues. Germline V CDR1 and CDR2: MNHNS, SASEGT. In DNA, the CDR3 is TGTGCCAGCAGTGACAGGTGGAACACTGAAGCTTTCTTT. It is translated as CASSDRWNTEAFF.

The genes are TRBV5-4 and TRBJ2-7, with 14 nucleotides matching TRBD2. Germline V gene data show CDR1 as SGHNT and CDR2 as YYREEE (reference sequence). The CDR3 consists of 18 residues. With V trimmed by 4 bases and J by 0 bases, 9 bases remained unmatched. DNA of the CDR3: TGTGCCAGCAGCCCGGGACTAGCGGGAGCTGGGGGCTCCTACGAGCAGTACTTC. This codes for CASSPGLAGAGGSYEQYF.

This rearrangement joins TRBV30 to TRBJ1-6; 10 bases agree with TRBD1. This CDR3 is built from 14 residues. Looked up from germline, CDR1 is GTSNPN and CDR2 is SVGIG (reference sequence). Unmatched junction bases numbered 8, after V lost 7 bases and J lost 8 bases. For the CDR3, the DNA is TGTGCCTTAATGACAGGGGGCTTTTATTCACCCCTCCACTTT. This translates into CALMTGGFYSPLHF.